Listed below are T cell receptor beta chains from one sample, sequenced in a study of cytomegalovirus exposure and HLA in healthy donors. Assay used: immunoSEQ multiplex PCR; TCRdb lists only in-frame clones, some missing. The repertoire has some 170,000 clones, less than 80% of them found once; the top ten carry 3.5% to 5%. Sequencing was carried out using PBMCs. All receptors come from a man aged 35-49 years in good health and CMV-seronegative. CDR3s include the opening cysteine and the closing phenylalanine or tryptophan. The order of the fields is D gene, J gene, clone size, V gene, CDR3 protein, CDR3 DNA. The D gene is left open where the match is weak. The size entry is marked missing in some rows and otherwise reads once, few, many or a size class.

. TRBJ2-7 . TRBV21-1 CASSKGRGKEQYF TGTGCCAGCAGCAAAGGGCGGGGGAAAGAGCAGTACTTC
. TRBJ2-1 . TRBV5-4 CASSPGQSPRNEQFF TGTGCCAGCAGCCCGGGACAATCCCCTAGGAATGAGCAGTTCTTC
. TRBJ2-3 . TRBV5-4 CASSKGGRSTDTQYF TGTGCCAGCAGCAAGGGGGGGAGAAGCACAGATACGCAGTATTTT
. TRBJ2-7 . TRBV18 CASSLTTYEQYF TGTGCCAGCTCCCTAACCACGTACGAGCAGTACTTC
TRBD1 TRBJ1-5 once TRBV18 CASSLGQGNSNQPQHF TGTGCCAGCTCGCTTGGACAGGGGAATAGCAATCAGCCCCAGCATTTT
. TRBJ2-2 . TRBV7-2 CASSTYWRGDTGELFF TGTGCCAGCAGCACTTATTGGAGGGGTGACACCGGGGAGCTGTTTTTT
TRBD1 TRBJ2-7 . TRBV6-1 CASSEADRPSYEQYF TGTGCCAGCAGTGAAGCGGACAGGCCCTCCTACGAGCAGTACTTC
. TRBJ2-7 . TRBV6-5 CASNQGYEQYF TGTGCCAGCAACCAGGGCTACGAGCAGTACTTC
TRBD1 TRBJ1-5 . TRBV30 CAWSRDRVGNQPQHF TGTGCCTGGAGTAGGGACAGGGTGGGTAATCAGCCCCAGCATTTT
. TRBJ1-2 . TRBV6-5 CASSFDSLIYGYTF TGTGCCAGCAGTTTTGACAGCCTGATCTATGGCTACACCTTC
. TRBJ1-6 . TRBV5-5 CASSLERSSYNSPLHF TGTGCCAGCAGCTTGGAAAGGAGCTCCTATAATTCACCCCTCCACTTT
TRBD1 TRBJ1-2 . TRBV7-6 CASSLGGTGDYGYTF TGTGCCAGCAGCTTAGGAGGGACAGGAGACTATGGCTACACCTTC
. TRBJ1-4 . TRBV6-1 CASSEARFDLVEKLFF TGTGCCAGCAGTGAAGCGCGGTTCGATTTGGTTGAAAAACTGTTTTTT
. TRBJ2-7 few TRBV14 CASSPGYPLWEQYF TGTGCCAGCAGCCCAGGGTATCCATTATGGGAGCAGTACTTC
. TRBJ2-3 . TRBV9 CASSLTSSYDTQYF TGTGCCAGCAGCCTTACTAGCTCGTACGATACGCAGTATTTT
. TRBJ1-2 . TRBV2 CASSVFQGSYTF TGTGCCAGCAGTGTCTTCCAGGGGAGCTACACCTTC
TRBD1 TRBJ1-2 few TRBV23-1 CASWDSPGMGYTF TGCGCCAGCTGGGACAGCCCCGGGATGGGCTACACCTTC
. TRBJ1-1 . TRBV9 CASSVAGVDTEAFF TGTGCCAGCAGCGTAGCAGGGGTGGACACTGAAGCTTTCTTT
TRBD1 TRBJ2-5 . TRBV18 CASSPGTGSRETQYF TGTGCCAGCTCACCAGGGACAGGCTCGAGGGAGACCCAGTACTTC
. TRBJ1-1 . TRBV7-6 CASSDGGLNTEAFF TGTGCCAGCAGCGACGGGGGGCTGAACACTGAAGCTTTCTTT
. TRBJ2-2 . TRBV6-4 CASMACLAALRNPGELFF TGTGCCAGTATGGCTTGCCTAGCAGCCCTTCGAAATCCCGGGGAGCTGTTTTTT
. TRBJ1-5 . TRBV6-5 CASSSTGFNQPQHF TGTGCCAGCAGTTCGACAGGTTTCAATCAGCCCCAGCATTTT
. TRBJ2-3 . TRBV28 CASSSGTLTDTQYF TGTGCCAGCAGTTCCGGGACTCTGACAGATACGCAGTATTTT
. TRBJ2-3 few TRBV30 CAWSGNSDTQYF TGTGCCTGGAGCGGGAACTCAGATACGCAGTATTTT
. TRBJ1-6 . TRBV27 CASSSTTGWGSPLHF TGTGCCAGCAGCAGTACGACAGGTTGGGGTTCACCCCTCCACTTT
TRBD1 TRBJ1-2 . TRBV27 CASSSQDRGRMVGYTF TGTGCCAGCAGTTCCCAAGACAGGGGGAGGATGGTTGGCTACACCTTC
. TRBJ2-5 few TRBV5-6 CASRRRQETQYF TGTGCCAGCAGGCGGAGACAAGAGACCCAGTACTTC
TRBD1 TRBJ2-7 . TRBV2 CARQGAYEQYF TGTGCCAGACAGGGGGCTTACGAGCAGTACTTC
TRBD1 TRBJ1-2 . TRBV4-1 CASSAHSGQGSGYTF TGCGCCAGCAGCGCCCATTCGGGACAGGGGAGCGGCTACACCTTC
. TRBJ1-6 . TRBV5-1 CASSFEQGGPGSPLHF TGCGCCAGCAGCTTTGAACAGGGCGGTCCGGGTTCACCCCTCCACTTT
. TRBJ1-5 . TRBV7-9 CASSFGSSNQPQHF TGTGCCAGCAGCTTTGGCAGTAGCAATCAGCCCCAGCATTTT
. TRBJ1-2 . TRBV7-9 CATAGVDYGYTF TGTGCCACAGCAGGGGTCGACTATGGCTACACCTTC
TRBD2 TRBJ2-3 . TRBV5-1 CASSIPAGDTDTQYF TGCGCCAGCTCCATCCCAGCGGGGGACACAGATACGCAGTATTTT
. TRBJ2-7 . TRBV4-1 CASSQDVRVNHEQYF TGCGCCAGCAGCCAAGACGTCAGGGTAAACCACGAGCAGTACTTC
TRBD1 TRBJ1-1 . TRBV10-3 CAISGQGSTLNTEAFF TGTGCCATCAGCGGACAGGGTTCGACCTTAAACACTGAAGCTTTCTTT
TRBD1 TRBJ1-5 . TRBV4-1 CASSPSTGGNQPQHF TGCGCCAGCAGCCCCAGCACAGGGGGCAATCAGCCCCAGCATTTT
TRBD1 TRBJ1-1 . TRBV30 CAWTGTGARNAEAFF TGTGCCTGGACCGGGACAGGGGCCCGAAACGCTGAAGCTTTCTTT
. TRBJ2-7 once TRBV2 CASKRFGAYEQYF TGTGCCAGCAAACGCTTTGGGGCCTACGAGCAGTACTTC
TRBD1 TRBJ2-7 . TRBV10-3 CAISASTGAYEQYF TGTGCCATCAGCGCTTCCACAGGGGCCTACGAGCAGTACTTC
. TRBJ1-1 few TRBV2 CASSVGSYTEAFF TGTGCCAGCAGTGTTGGCAGTTACACTGAAGCTTTCTTT
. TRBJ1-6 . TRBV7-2 CASSLERGLGSPLHF TGTGCCAGCAGCTTAGAACGAGGGCTTGGCTCACCCCTCCACTTT
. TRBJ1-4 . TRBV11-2 CASSFIPGGDEKLFF TGTGCCAGCAGCTTTATTCCTGGGGGCGATGAAAAACTGTTTTTT
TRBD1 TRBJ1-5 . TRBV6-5 CASRAGGGQPQHF TGTGCCAGCAGGGCAGGGGGCGGCCAGCCCCAGCATTTT
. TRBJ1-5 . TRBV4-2 CASSQDNINQPQHF TGTGCCAGCAGCCAAGACAACATAAATCAGCCCCAGCATTTT
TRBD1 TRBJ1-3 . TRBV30 CASSGGAVGNTIYF TGTGCCAGTTCAGGGGGCGCGGTTGGAAACACCATATATTTT
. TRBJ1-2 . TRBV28 CASSWGGIGYTF TGTGCCAGCAGTTGGGGGGGTATTGGCTACACCTTC
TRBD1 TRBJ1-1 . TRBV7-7 CASSSLKGANTEAFF TGTGCTAGCAGTTCACTTAAGGGGGCGAATACTGAAGCTTTCTTT
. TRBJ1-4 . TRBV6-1 CAGARGAANEKLFF TGTGCCGGCGCCCGAGGTGCAGCTAATGAAAAACTGTTTTTT
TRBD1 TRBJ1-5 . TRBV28 CASRPTSGTENQPQHF TGTGCCAGCAGACCAACCTCCGGGACAGAAAATCAGCCCCAGCATTTT
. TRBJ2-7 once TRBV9 CASSLHEQESYEQYF TGTGCCAGCAGCCTACATGAACAGGAGTCCTACGAGCAGTACTTC
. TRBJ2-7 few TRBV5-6 CASSYFQGIYEQYF TGTGCCAGCAGCTATTTCCAGGGGATCTACGAGCAGTACTTC
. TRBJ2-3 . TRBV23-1 CASSHWGFAGTDTQYF TGCGCCAGCAGTCACTGGGGGTTTGCGGGAACAGATACGCAGTATTTT
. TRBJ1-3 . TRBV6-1 CASSVSHTIYF TGTGCCAGCAGTGTCTCCCACACCATATATTTT
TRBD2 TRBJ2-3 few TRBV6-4 CASSDSGGPDTQYF TGTGCCAGCAGTGACAGCGGGGGACCAGATACGCAGTATTTT
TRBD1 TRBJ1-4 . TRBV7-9 CASSLFGTANEKLFF TGTGCCAGCAGCTTATTTGGGACAGCCAATGAAAAACTGTTTTTT
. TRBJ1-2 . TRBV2 CASSAVVYGYTF TGTGCCAGCAGTGCAGTGGTCTATGGCTACACCTTC
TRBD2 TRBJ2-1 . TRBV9 CASSVGSGGAPYNEQFF TGTGCCAGCAGCGTAGGGAGCGGGGGGGCCCCTTACAATGAGCAGTTCTTC
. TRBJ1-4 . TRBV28 CASGLGGKLFF TGTGCCAGCGGCTTGGGGGGGAAACTGTTTTTT
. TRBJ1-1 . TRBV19 CASSITGLGTEAFF TGTGCCAGTAGTATTACAGGGTTGGGCACTGAAGCTTTCTTT